The text below deals with one TCR beta chain. This CDR3 region has 16 residues. Unmatched junction bases numbered 7, after V lost 1 base and J lost 3 bases. The germline gives CDR1 SGHTA, CDR2 FQGNSA. The data belong to a study of blood T cell repertoires in COVID-19. Whole-study context: Nucleic acid was either cDNA or gDNA, and it came from T cells, B-cell-depleted T cells, or PBMCs.

Authors' processing steps: Scientists estimated how many nucleated cells there were by amplifying reference gene primers. Profiling relied on immunoSEQ multiplex PCR, and the TCRdb table lists in-frame clones only, not all of them. The DNA was the basis for D and trimming; V, J and clone size are from that table. The top ten clones hold approximately 9% of a sample with about 74,000 clones, roughly nine tenths of them seen once. Sequenced: peripheral blood. The V call is TRBV7-2, the J call TRBJ2-7; 9 bases line up with TRBD2. This clonotype originated in a human donor in a cohort sampled during active COVID-19. CDR3 nucleotides: TGTGCCAGCAGCTTAGTGTGGCTAGCGGGAAACTACGAGCAGTACTTC. Translated: CASSLVWLAGNYEQYF.